This T cell receptor beta chain was sequenced during a study of T-cell memory formation after mild COVID-19 listed by TCRdb under 2021. Describing the broader study: TCR sequence clusters from the two donors were largely donor specific. T-cell clones expanding and contracting after mild COVID-19 in a couple of donors were tracked by longitudinal TCRalpha and TCRbeta repertoire sequencing. The cohort was made up of two young adult volunteers, one female and one male, who were previously healthy. General findings and caveats noted by the study authors: The second-wave clones that peaked on day 37 were not confirmed to be SARS-CoV-2 specific. Some responding clones were detected in pre-infection memory, which suggested that pre-existing cross-reactive memory T cells had joined the SARS-CoV-2 response. The study covered only a couple of mild cases, and larger cohorts including severe cases with pre-infection samples were considered necessary. From day 15 to 85, contracting clones showed balanced CD4/CD8 phenotypes, whereas a second wave of clones that expanded from day 15 to 37 leaned towards CD4+. Contracting CD4+ clones were located mainly in the CM and EM memory subsets, whereas CD8+ clones were found to be enriched in EMRA.

Ficoll-Paque density gradient centrifugation was used to isolate PBMCs. TCRdb shows the sequencer as Illumina NovaSeq 6000. Using 5'RACE with constant-segment primers, TCRalpha and TCRbeta cDNA libraries were constructed, with sample barcodes and unique molecular identifiers added in the process. Trizol reagent was used to extract RNA from every sample. Library amplification was performed in two PCR steps, and a second sample barcode and Illumina TruSeq adapters were introduced in the second step. The libraries were sequenced on an Illumina NovaSeq using 2 x 150 bp paired-end reads. Per the original workflow: The reads were demultiplexed and collapsed into UMI-guided consensus sequences using migec v1.2.7. Using mixcr v2.1.11, the UMI consensuses were aligned to TRA and TRB V and J templates and assembled into clonotypes. Expanded or contracted clonotypes were those called significant by both edgeR and NoisET, with noise models trained on biological replicates. For edgeR calls, the thresholds were a false discovery rate-adjusted p below 0.01 and a log2 fold-change of 1. As an exploratory analysis of dynamics, max-normalized trajectories of the 1000 most abundant clonotypes were examined by PCA with hierarchical clustering. The CD4 or CD8 phenotype of responding clones was assigned using the separately sequenced CD4+ and CD8+ repertoires. TCRdb redid the processing of the public reads, applying fastp at Q25 and MiXCR, and retained in-frame beta chains. Each CDR3 protein gets just one entry, which takes the most common genes and DNA from the rows behind it. TCRdb, not the original authors, processed these V and J calls. The sample table contains about 190,000 distinct CDR3 sequences; only one count was recorded for 15% to 20% of them. The top ten hold roughly 2.3% of the sample.

The CDR3 starts with the cysteine, ends with the phenylalanine, and has 18 residues. The sequence is cut down to CDR3 DNA, 54 bases in frame from base 1. This clonotype was seen many times. Its target antigen remains unknown. Base qualities are not at hand, and no much larger clone is one base apart. The chain is encoded by TRBV12-2 joined to TRBJ2-7. TRBV12-2 represents a pseudogene. Source material: PBMCs or a T cell subset sorted from them (not recorded which). The origin of this receptor is an adult woman who had mild COVID-19 (a few samples of this study predate the infection). The sample titles of this study are shuffled in the database, so cell type and time point are left out; the donor was told from shared clones. The CDR3 amino acid sequence is: CASRFQFHQEFIGRGQYF. The nucleotides read TGTGCAAGTCGCTTTCAATTTCATCAGGAATTTATCGGTCGGGGTCAGTACTTC.